One and the same sample provided the 23 T cell receptor beta chains below, sequenced in a study of T-cell reconstitution after alpha-beta-depleted transplantation in children. The TCRbeta library was prepared with unique molecular identifiers. MiXCR, run by TCRdb on the PCR reads, gives a single entry per CDR3 protein. The table includes over 550,000 distinct CDR3 sequences, about 10% detected once. This specimen consisted of PBMCs from the stem cell graft donor, obtained from the stem cell graft. Receptor source: a human donor who donated a stem cell graft to a child with acute myeloid leukemia.

This clonotype came up a few times. V usage is TRBV4-3 and J usage is TRBJ2-1, with TRBD1 matching 9 bases. In germline, CDR1 is LGHNA, CDR2 YSLEER. The CDR3 runs 16 residues. After removal of 3 bases from V and 0 bases from J, the junction contained 3 bases not matched to a gene. CDR3 sequence: CASSQGQGSSYNEQFF. CDR3 nucleotides: TGCGCCAGCAGCCAGGGACAGGGAAGCTCCTACAATGAGCAGTTCTTC.

This clonotype was found a few times. J is TRBJ2-3 and V is TRBV7-3; 8 nucleotides match TRBD1. Germline CDR1 reads SGHTA; CDR2 reads FQGTGA. V lost 5 bases, J lost 4 bases, and 5 bases stayed unmatched. The CDR3 consists of 14 residues. The CDR3 loop is CASSRTGYADTQYF. In nucleotides, the CDR3 is TGTGCCAGCAGCCGGACAGGGTATGCAGATACGCAGTATTTT.

The J gene is TRBJ2-7, the V gene TRBV11-3; the match to TRBD1 covers 9 bases. The CDR3 length is 18 residues. V dropped 1 base and J dropped 3; count of bases not matched to a gene: 13. Germline V CDR1 and CDR2: SGHNT, YENEEA. CDR3 coding DNA: TGTGCCAGCAGCTTAGGTAGGACTTTTCGGGACAGGGACTACGAGCAGTACTTC. This codes for CASSLGRTFRDRDYEQYF.

Note on this clonotype: Since a much larger clone is just one base distant, this may be a read error. The CDR3 does not close with the conserved phenylalanine or tryptophan, likely indicating a read error. The chain links TRBV20-1 to TRBJ1-4, with a weak D call TRBD1 (5 bases). Trimming took off 0 bases at V and 6 bases at J, with 11 bases between the two ends. In germline, CDR1 is DFQATT, CDR2 SNEGSKA (reference sequence). The CDR3 covers 14 residues. This CDR3 is CSARDQGRDEKLFY. CDR3 nucleotides: TGCAGTGCTAGAGATCAGGGACGGGATGAAAAACTGTTTTAT.

This clonotype was counted ten times or more. The chain carries TRBV20-1 and TRBJ2-3; D unresolved. The CDR3 runs to 13 residues. Per the germline V gene, CDR1 is DFQATT and CDR2 is SNEGSKA (reference sequence). The V end lost 5 bases, the J end lost 4 bases, and 13 bases lay between the germline ends. In DNA, the CDR3 is TGCAGTGCTGACTGGACGGCCCCAGATACGCAGTATTTT. Protein sequence: CSADWTAPDTQYF.

This clonotype came up many times. The chain couples TRBV20-1 to TRBJ2-7, with 11 bases matching TRBD2. V lost 0 bases to trimming and J lost 6 bases; unmatched junction nucleotides: 16. There are 18 residues in the CDR3. Germline values: CDR1 DFQATT, CDR2 SNEGSKA (reference sequence). This chain's CDR3 is CSARDILAGVTAQGEQYF. As DNA, the CDR3 is TGCAGTGCTAGAGACATACTAGCGGGAGTAACGGCACAAGGCGAGCAGTACTTC.

The chain joins TRBV23-1 to TRBJ2-7, with 8 bases that match TRBD1. TRBV23-1 is marked as an open reading frame, function uncertain. This CDR3 comprises 15 residues. After removal of 3 bases from V and 0 bases from J, the junction contained 4 bases not matched to a gene. CDR3 sequence (DNA): TGCGCCAGCAGTCATTGGGGGACAGGCTCCTACGAGCAGTACTTC. The encoded protein is CASSHWGTGSYEQYF.

The chain has TRBV12-3 or TRBV12-4 and TRBJ2-2; 7 bases align to TRBD1. The CDR3 has 15 residues. The ends lost 3 bases at V and 8 bases at J; junction bases unmatched: 9. The CDR3 loop reads CASSLPTGVQGELFF. CDR3 DNA: TGTGCCAGCAGTTTGCCTACAGGGGTACAAGGGGAGCTGTTTTTT.

This clonotype was picked up one time. The J gene is TRBJ2-5, the V gene TRBV7-2; the match to TRBD2 covers 14 bases. CDR1 is SGHTA, CDR2 FQGNSA, per germline. V gave up 5 bases and J gave up 13 bases; unmatched junction bases: 6. The length of the CDR3 is 13 residues. The DNA for the CDR3 is TGTGCCAGCAGCCTGGGACTAGCGGGGGAAAGGTACTTC. The encoded protein is CASSLGLAGERYF.

This clonotype was observed many times. V usage is TRBV10-3 and J usage is TRBJ2-5; TRBD2 matches 9 bases. In germline, CDR1 is ENHRY, CDR2 SYGVKD. The CDR3 runs 14 residues. Trimming removed 2 bases from V and 5 bases from J; junction bases left unmatched: 3. DNA of the CDR3: TGTGCCATCAGTGAGGGACTAGCGACGGAGACCCAGTACTTC. Amino acids: CAISEGLATETQYF.

This sequence joins TRBV20-1 and TRBJ2-7; 10 nucleotides align to TRBD2. V lost 5 bases and J lost 3; bases outside the gene matches: 7. This CDR3 has 14 residues. The germline CDR1 and CDR2 sequences are DFQATT and SNEGSKA (reference sequence). CDR3 region: CSAPLAGAYYEQYF. The CDR3 DNA follows: TGCAGTGCTCCTCTAGCGGGAGCTTACTACGAGCAGTACTTC.

The chain joins TRBV12-3 or TRBV12-4 to TRBJ1-5; D is ambiguous. V lost 2 bases and J lost 3, with 8 bases in between. The CDR3 is 14 amino acids. CDR3 DNA sequence: TGTGCCAGCAGTTTAAACCTTTACAATCAGCCCCAGCATTTT. Its translation is CASSLNLYNQPQHF.

The chain uses TRBV7-8 and TRBJ2-5, with D perhaps TRBD2 (6 bases). The CDR3 runs to 15 residues. The V gene's germline CDR1 is SGHVS and CDR2 FQNEAQ. V was trimmed by 6 bases and J by 1 base, leaving 15 bases between them. The CDR3 DNA follows: TGTGCCAGCAGGTCCGACCTAGCGACCCAAGAGACCCAGTACTTC. Its protein product is CASRSDLATQETQYF.

This clonotype was seen a few times. The chain combines TRBV19 with TRBJ2-1; D is possibly TRBD2 (6 bases). Germline CDR1 and CDR2: LNHDA and SQIVND (reference sequence). V lost 3 bases and J lost 6, with 15 bases in between. The CDR3 loop spans 15 amino acids. The CDR3 reads CASSIGLAKSNEQFF. The CDR3 DNA reads TGTGCCAGTAGTATCGGGCTAGCGAAGAGCAATGAGCAGTTCTTC.

V gene TRBV10-3 combines with J gene TRBJ2-6; 9 bases are a match to TRBD1. Germline V gene data show CDR1 as ENHRY and CDR2 as SYGVKD. The CDR3 extends over 16 amino acids. V was clipped by 4 bases and J by 2 bases; unmatched bases: 3. In nucleotides, the CDR3 is TGTGCCATCAGTGGACGACAGGGGGCTGGGGCCAACGTCCTGACTTTC. This sequence encodes CAISGRQGAGANVLTF.

On this clonotype: In this CDR3 the conserved last residue, phenylalanine or tryptophan, is missing, so a read error is likely. This chain connects TRBV6-2 or TRBV6-3 to TRBJ2-5, with 8 bases that match TRBD2. Germline trimming cut 6 bases from V and 1 base from J; bases unmatched to any gene: 7. Germline assignment: CDR1 MNHEY and CDR2 SVGEGT. The CDR3 sequence is 15 residues long. The CDR3 protein is CASRSSGGGQETQYL. As DNA, the CDR3 is TGTGCCAGCAGATCCAGCGGGGGTGGCCAAGAGACCCAGTACCTC.

There are many counts of this clonotype. The rearrangement joins TRBV3-1 to TRBJ2-3; 10 bases map to TRBD2. The CDR3 loop spans 19 amino acids. Germline-derived CDR1 and CDR2 are LGHDT and YNNKEL (reference sequence). The V and J ends lost 4 bases and 6 bases, in that order; junction bases with no gene match: 19. This chain's CDR3 is CASSRVGWSGRARVDTQYF. Written as DNA, the CDR3 is TGTGCCAGCAGCCGGGTCGGATGGAGCGGGAGGGCCAGGGTGGATACGCAGTATTTT.

The chain couples TRBV28 to TRBJ2-1; TRBD2 matches 15 bases. Trimming removed 6 bases from V and 7 bases from J; junction bases left unmatched: 16. CDR1 and CDR2 from the germline V gene are MDHEN and SYDVKM. CDR3 length: 19 amino acids. DNA of the CDR3: TGTGCCAGCAGCTTTACTTCGGTGGGGGGGACTAGCGGGAGGAATGAGCAGTTCTTC. Translated, it gives CASSFTSVGGTSGRNEQFF.

This clonotype was found a few times. The rearrangement joins TRBV27 to TRBJ2-2, with 8 bases lining up with TRBD1. Germline V gives CDR1 MNHEY, CDR2 SMNVEV (reference sequence). The CDR3 has 16 residues. V shed 3 bases and J 3 bases; nucleotides not matched to a gene: 6. CDR3 sequence: CASSFPRGRDTGELFF. The CDR3 coding sequence is TGTGCCAGCAGTTTCCCCAGGGGGCGCGACACCGGGGAGCTGTTTTTT.

This sequence joins TRBV27 and TRBJ1-6; the D gene is possibly TRBD1 (6 bases). The germline V gene encodes CDR1 MNHEY and CDR2 SMNVEV (reference sequence). The V and J ends lost 5 bases and 13 bases respectively, with 24 bases between them. The length of the CDR3 is 16 residues. The CDR3 DNA follows: TGTGCCAGCAGTCCCGGACAGTCTAGGCTAAGAATCCCCCTCCACTTT. Translating gives CASSPGQSRLRIPLHF.

This clonotype was recorded at least ten times. V is TRBV12-3 or TRBV12-4 and J is TRBJ1-1; D gene uncertain. The CDR3 loop spans 14 amino acids. The V end lost 3 bases, the J end lost 6 bases, and 14 bases lay between the germline ends. Here the CDR3 reads CASSFYLPGPEAFF. The CDR3 coding sequence is TGTGCCAGCAGTTTTTACCTTCCTGGGCCTGAAGCTTTCTTT.

The chain's CDR3 is CASSPQDSPYGYTF. CDR3 bases: TGTGCCAGCTCACCACAGGACAGTCCCTATGGCTACACCTTC. The V call is TRBV18, the J call TRBJ1-2; D may be TRBD1 (6 bases). Trimming left V 1 base short and J 4 bases short, with 10 bases between. Germline V lookup: CDR1 KGHSH, CDR2 LQKENI. This CDR3 spans 14 amino acids.

This clonotype has just a few counts. The V gene is TRBV15, the J gene TRBJ2-4, with 10 bases that match TRBD1. There are 13 residues in the CDR3. Trimming removed 6 bases from V and 6 bases from J; junction bases left unmatched: 2. Looked up from germline, CDR1 is LNHNV and CDR2 is YYDKDF (reference sequence). The chain's CDR3 is CATSRDRGNIQYF. In DNA form, the CDR3 reads TGTGCCACCAGTCGGGACAGGGGAAACATTCAGTACTTC.